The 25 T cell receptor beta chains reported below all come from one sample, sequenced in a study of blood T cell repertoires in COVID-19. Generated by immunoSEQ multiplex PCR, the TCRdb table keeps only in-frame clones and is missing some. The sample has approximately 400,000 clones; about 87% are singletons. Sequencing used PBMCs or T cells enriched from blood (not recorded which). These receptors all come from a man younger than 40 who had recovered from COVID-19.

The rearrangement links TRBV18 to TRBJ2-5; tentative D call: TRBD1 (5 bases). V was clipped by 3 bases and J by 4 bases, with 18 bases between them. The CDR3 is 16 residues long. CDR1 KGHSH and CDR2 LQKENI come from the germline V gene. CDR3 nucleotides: TGTGCCAGCTCACCCCAGGACATAGTGTGGAGAGAGACCCAGTACTTC. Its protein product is CASSPQDIVWRETQYF.

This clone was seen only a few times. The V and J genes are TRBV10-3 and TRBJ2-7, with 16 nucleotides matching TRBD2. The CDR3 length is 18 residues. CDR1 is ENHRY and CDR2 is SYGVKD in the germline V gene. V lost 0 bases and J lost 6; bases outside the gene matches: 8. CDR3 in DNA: TGTGCCATCAGTGAGTCGGGACTAGCGGGGGGGCCCTCTCGCGAGCAGTACTTC. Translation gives CAISESGLAGGPSREQYF.

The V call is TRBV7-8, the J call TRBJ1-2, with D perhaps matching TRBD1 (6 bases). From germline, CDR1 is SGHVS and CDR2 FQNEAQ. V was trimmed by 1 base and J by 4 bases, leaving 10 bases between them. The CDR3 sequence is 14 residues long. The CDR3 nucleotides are TGTGCCAGCAGCTTAGAGGGGGTCCGCTATGGCTACACCTTC. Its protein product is CASSLEGVRYGYTF. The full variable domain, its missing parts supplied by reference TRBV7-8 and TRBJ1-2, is GAGVSQSPRYKVAKRGQDVALRCDPISGHVSLFWYQQALGQGPEFLTYFQNEAQLDKSGLPSDRFFAERPEGSVSTLKIQRTQQEDSAVYLCASSLEGVRYGYTFGSGTRLTVV.

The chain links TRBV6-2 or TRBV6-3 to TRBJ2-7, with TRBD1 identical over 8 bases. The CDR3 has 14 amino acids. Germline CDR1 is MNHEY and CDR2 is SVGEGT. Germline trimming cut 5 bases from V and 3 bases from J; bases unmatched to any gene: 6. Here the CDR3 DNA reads TGTGCCAGCAGTCAAGGACAGGGCTACTACGAGCAGTACTTC. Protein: CASSQGQGYYEQYF.

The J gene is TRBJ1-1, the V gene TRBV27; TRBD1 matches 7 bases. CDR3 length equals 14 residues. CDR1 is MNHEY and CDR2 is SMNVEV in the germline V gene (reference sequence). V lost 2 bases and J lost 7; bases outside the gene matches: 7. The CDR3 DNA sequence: TGTGCCAGCAGTTTAGGCAGGGGGTATGTTGAAGCTTTCTTT. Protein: CASSLGRGYVEAFF.

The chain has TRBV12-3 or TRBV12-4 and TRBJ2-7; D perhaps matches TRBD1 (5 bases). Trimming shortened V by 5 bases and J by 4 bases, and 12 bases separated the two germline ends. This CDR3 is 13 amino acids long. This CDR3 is CASSDDSEYEQYF. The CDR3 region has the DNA TGTGCCAGCAGTGACGACAGCGAATACGAGCAGTACTTC.

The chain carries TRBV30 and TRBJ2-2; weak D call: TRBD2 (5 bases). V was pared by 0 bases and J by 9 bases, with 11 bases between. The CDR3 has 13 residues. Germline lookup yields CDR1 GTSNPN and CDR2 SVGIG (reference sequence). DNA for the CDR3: TGTGCCTGGAGTGTACTCCTCGGGAGGGAGCTGTTTTTT. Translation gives CAWSVLLGRELFF.

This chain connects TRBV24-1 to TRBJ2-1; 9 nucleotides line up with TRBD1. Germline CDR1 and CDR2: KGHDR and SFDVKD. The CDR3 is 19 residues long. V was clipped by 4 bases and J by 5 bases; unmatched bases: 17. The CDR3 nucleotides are TGTGCCACCAGTGACACAGGGGGCGCCGGGACCCCCCGTAACAATGAGCAGTTCTTC. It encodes CATSDTGGAGTPRNNEQFF.

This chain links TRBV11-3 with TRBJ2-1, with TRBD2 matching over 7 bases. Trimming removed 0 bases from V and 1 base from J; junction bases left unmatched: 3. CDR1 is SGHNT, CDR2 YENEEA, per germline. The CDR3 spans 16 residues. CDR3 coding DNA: TGTGCCAGCAGCTTAGATCACGGGGGGTCCTACAATGAGCAGTTCTTC. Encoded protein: CASSLDHGGSYNEQFF. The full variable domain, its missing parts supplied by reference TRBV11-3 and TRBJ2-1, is EAGVVQSPRYKIIEKKQPVAFWCNPISGHNTLYWYLQNLGQGPELLIRYENEEAVDDSQLPKDRFSAERLKGVDSTLKIQPAELGDSAVYLCASSLDHGGSYNEQFFGPGTRLTVL.

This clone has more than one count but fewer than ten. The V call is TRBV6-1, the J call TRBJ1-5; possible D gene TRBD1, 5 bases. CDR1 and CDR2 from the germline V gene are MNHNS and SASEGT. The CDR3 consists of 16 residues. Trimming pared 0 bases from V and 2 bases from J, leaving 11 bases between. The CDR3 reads CASSEAAGTGNQPQHF. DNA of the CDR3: TGTGCCAGCAGTGAAGCCGCGGGGACCGGCAATCAGCCCCAGCATTTT.

CDR3 sequence: CASSIQYSMNTEAFF. In nucleotides, the CDR3 is TGTGCCAGTAGTATTCAGTATAGCATGAACACTGAAGCTTTCTTT. The J gene is TRBJ1-1, the V gene TRBV19; D not resolved. This CDR3 has 15 residues. Germline V lookup: CDR1 LNHDA, CDR2 SQIVND (reference sequence). V dropped 3 bases and J dropped 0 bases, with 11 bases sitting between them.

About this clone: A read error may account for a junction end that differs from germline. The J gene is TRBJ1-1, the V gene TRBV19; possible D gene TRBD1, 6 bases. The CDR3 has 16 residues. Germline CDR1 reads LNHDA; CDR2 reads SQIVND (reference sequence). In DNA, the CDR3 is TGTGCCAGTAGGATAGGGGGGGTGGGCTTGAGCACTGAAGCTTTCTTT. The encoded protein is CASRIGGVGLSTEAFF.

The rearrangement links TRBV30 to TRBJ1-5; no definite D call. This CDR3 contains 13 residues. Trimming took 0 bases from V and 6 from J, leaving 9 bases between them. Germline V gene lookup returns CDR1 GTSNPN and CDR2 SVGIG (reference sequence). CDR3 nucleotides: TGTGCCTGGAGTGTGTCTCTTAGTCAGCCCCAGCATTTT. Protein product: CAWSVSLSQPQHF.

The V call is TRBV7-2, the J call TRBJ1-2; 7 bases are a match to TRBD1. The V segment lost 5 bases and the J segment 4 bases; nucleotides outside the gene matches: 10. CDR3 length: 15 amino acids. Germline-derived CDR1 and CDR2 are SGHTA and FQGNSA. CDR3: CASSPGGTAPYGYTF. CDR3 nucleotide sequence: TGTGCCAGCAGCCCAGGTGGGACAGCTCCCTATGGCTACACCTTC.

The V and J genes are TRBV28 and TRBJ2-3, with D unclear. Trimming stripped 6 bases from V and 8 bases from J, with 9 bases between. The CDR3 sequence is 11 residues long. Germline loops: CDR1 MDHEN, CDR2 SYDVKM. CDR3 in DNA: TGTGCCAGCAGCCCGCCGAGTACGCAGTATTTT. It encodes CASSPPSTQYF.

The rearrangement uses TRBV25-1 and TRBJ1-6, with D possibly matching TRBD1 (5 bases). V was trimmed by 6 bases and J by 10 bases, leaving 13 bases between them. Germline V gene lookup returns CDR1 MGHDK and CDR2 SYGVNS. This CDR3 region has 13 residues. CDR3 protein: CASSRPGLSPLHF. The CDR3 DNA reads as TGTGCCAGCAGCCGTCCGGGACTCTCACCCCTCCACTTT.

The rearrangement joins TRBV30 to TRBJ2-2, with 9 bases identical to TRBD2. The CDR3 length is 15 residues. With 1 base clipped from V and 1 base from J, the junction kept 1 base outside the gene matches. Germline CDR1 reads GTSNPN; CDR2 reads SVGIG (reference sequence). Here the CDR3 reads CAWSGLAENTGELFF. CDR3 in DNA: TGTGCCTGGAGTGGACTAGCGGAGAACACCGGGGAGCTGTTTTTT.

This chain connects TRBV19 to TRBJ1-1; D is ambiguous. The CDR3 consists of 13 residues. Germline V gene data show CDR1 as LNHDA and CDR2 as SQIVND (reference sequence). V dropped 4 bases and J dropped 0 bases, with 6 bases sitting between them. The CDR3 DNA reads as TGTGCCAGTAGTAGACACATGAACACTGAAGCTTTCTTT. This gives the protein CASSRHMNTEAFF.

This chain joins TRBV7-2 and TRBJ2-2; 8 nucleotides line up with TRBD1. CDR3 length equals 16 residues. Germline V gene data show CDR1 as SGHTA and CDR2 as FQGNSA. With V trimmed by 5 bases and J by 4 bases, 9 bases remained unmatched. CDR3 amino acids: CASSPSGQAITGELFF. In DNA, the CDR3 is TGTGCCAGCAGCCCATCGGGACAGGCTATCACCGGGGAGCTGTTTTTT. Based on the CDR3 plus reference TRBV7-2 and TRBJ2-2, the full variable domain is GAGVSQSPSNKVTEKGKDVELRCDPISGHTALYWYRQSLGQGLEFLIYFQGNSAPDKSGLPSDRFSAERTGGSVSTLTIQRTQQEDSAVYLCASSPSGQAITGELFFGEGSRLTVL.

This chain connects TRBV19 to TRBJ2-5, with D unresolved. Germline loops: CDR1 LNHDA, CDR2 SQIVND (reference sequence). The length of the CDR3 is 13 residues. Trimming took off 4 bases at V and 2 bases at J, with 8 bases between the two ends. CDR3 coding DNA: TGTGCCAGTAGTAAAAACAGACAAGAGACCCAGTACTTC. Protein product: CASSKNRQETQYF.

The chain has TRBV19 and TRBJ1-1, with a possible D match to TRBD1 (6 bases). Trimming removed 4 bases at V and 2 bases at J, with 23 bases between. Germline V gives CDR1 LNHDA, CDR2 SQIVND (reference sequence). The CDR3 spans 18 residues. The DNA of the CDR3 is TGTGCCAGTAGTAGACAGGTTTGGGACGGCCGGGTCAACACTGAAGCTTTCTTT. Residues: CASSRQVWDGRVNTEAFF.

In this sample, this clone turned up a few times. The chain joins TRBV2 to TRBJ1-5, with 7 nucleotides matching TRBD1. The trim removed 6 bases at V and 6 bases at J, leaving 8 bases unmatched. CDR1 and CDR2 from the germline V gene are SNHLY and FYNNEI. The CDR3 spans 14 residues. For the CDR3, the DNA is TGTGCCAGCAGGACCGGGACAGTTGTTCAGCCCCAGCATTTT. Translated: CASRTGTVVQPQHF.

The CDR3 spells CASSLGVSGGNEQFF. CDR3 sequence (DNA): TGTGCCAGCAGCTTAGGTGTTAGCGGGGGAAATGAGCAGTTCTTC. This chain links TRBV7-6 with TRBJ2-1; TRBD2 aligns across 9 bases. The CDR3 consists of 15 residues. Trimming removed 1 base from V and 7 bases from J; junction bases left unmatched: 5. Germline V gene sequence: CDR1 SGHVS, CDR2 FNYEAQ.

CDR3 in amino acids: CASSVGTRTDEEAFF. The DNA for the CDR3 is TGTGCCAGCAGCGTTGGGACTCGGACGGATGAAGAGGCTTTCTTT. J is TRBJ1-1 and V is TRBV9, with TRBD1 as a possible D gene (5 bases). Germline CDR1 and CDR2: SGDLS and YYNGEE. The CDR3 length is 15 residues. The V and J ends lost 2 bases and 11 bases respectively, with 22 bases between them.

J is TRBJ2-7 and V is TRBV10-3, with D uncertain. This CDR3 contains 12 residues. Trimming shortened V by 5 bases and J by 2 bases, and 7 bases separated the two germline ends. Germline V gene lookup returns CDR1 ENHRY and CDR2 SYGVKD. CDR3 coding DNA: TGTGCCATCAGTCCGTCCCCCTACGAGCAGTACTTC. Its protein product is CAISPSPYEQYF.